This T cell receptor beta chain is drawn from a study of human T cells and chemical hapten exposure. Overall study results and limits: Controls formed significantly fewer large CDR3 similarity clusters than expanded TCRs did.

TCRdb reprocessed the RACE reads with MiXCR, giving one entry per CDR3 protein. The sample carries 40,000 or so distinct CDR3 sequences, 9.6% recorded once. This clonotype was found many times. Its specificity is not known. The time point denotes: patch test 2, 6 weeks after DPC sensitization. The treatment here: therapeutic diphenylcyclopropenone sensitization with weekly scalp DPC. The total RNA was obtained from whole blood that was not fractionated. Sequences were derived from whole blood, sampled in connection with sensitization to the hapten diphenylcyclopropenone (DPC). This TCR came from a woman aged 25 to 39 with alopecia areata. Some clones in this sample may be carry-over from other donors' samples.

This CDR3 reads CASSLTRTGELFF. CDR3 DNA sequence: TGTGCCAGCAGCTTGACGAGGACCGGGGAGCTGTTTTTT. V gene TRBV7-2 combines with J gene TRBJ2-2; no definite D call. CDR3 length: 13 residues. CDR1 and CDR2 (germline): SGHTA, FQGNSA. Trimming pared 3 bases from V and 5 bases from J, leaving 7 bases between.